Presented here are 13 T cell receptor beta chains from one specimen sequenced in a study of immune cell composition in non-small cell lung cancer. Some clones are missing from TCRdb's copy, which holds only in-frame ones; the method was immunoSEQ multiplex PCR. The sample holds 14,000 or so clones, more than 65% seen once. The sequencing input was lung tumor tissue. The origin of the receptors is a human donor with non-small cell lung cancer.

The chain joins TRBV15 to TRBJ1-4, with a weak D call TRBD1 (5 bases). Trimming took off 0 bases at V and 10 bases at J, with 12 bases between the two ends. Germline V gene sequence: CDR1 LNHNV, CDR2 YYDKDF (reference sequence). The CDR3 totals 14 residues. CDR3 nucleotides: TGTGCCACCAGCAGAGATGACAGTAGCCGAAAACTGTTTTTT. Protein product: CATSRDDSSRKLFF.

In this sample, this clone turned up a few times. The rearrangement links TRBV15 to TRBJ2-4; 7 bases match TRBD2. The CDR3 is 14 residues long. Germline CDR1 is LNHNV and CDR2 is YYDKDF (reference sequence). With 0 bases clipped from V and 15 bases from J, the junction kept 11 bases outside the gene matches. The CDR3 spells CATSRDLGSGDLYF. For the CDR3, the DNA is TGTGCCACCAGCAGAGATCTTGGGAGCGGGGATCTGTACTTC.

J is TRBJ2-4 and V is TRBV6-1; D call uncertain. The germline V gene encodes CDR1 MNHNS and CDR2 SASEGT. The CDR3 contains 16 residues. V shed 1 base and J shed 0 bases, with 10 bases lying between them. The CDR3 loop is CASSEGPPIAKNIQYF. CDR3 sequence (DNA): TGTGCCAGCAGTGAAGGACCCCCAATAGCCAAAAACATTCAGTACTTC.

The rearrangement joins TRBV6-5 to TRBJ1-5, with D possibly TRBD1 on 5 matching bases. The CDR3 has 15 amino acids. Germline lookup yields CDR1 MNHEY and CDR2 SVGAGI. Trimming left V 5 bases short and J 11 bases short, with 22 bases between. The chain's CDR3 is CASSPPFGTQGAQHF. In DNA, the CDR3 is TGTGCCAGCAGTCCCCCTTTCGGCACCCAGGGAGCCCAGCATTTT.

The V gene is TRBV5-5, the J gene TRBJ1-6; D is unclear. Looked up from germline, CDR1 is SGHKS and CDR2 is YYEKEE (reference sequence). The CDR3 loop spans 15 amino acids. The V end was cut by 0 bases, the J end by 10 bases, with 14 bases between. The CDR3 DNA reads as TGTGCCAGCAGCTTGGGGCGGTTTCAAGGATCACCCCTCCACTTT. It is translated as CASSLGRFQGSPLHF. The whole variable domain, filled in from reference TRBV5-5 and TRBJ1-6, reads DAGVTQSPTHLIKTRGQQVTLRCSPISGHKSVSWYQQVLGQGPQFIFQYYEKEERGRGNFPDRFSARQFPNYSSELNVNALLLGDSALYLCASSLGRFQGSPLHFGNGTRLTVT.

The J gene is TRBJ2-2, the V gene TRBV7-3; D not certain. Trimming took 5 bases from V and 2 from J, leaving 6 bases between them. Germline-derived CDR1 and CDR2 are SGHTA and FQGTGA. CDR3 size: 13 residues. The CDR3 nucleotides are TGTGCCAGCAGCCCAATAAACACCGGGGAGCTGTTTTTT. Encoded protein: CASSPINTGELFF.

The chain joins TRBV6-5 to TRBJ1-1; TRBD1 might be the D (5 bases). The CDR3 runs to 14 residues. The germline V gene encodes CDR1 MNHEY and CDR2 SVGAGI. The V end was cut by 2 bases, the J end by 1 base, with 8 bases between. This CDR3 is CASSYGQGNTEAFF. CDR3 nucleotides: TGTGCCAGCAGTTACGGGCAGGGGAACACTGAAGCTTTCTTT.

V is TRBV6-6 and J is TRBJ2-3; 9 bases match TRBD2. Losses at the gene ends were 2 bases for V and 2 bases for J; bases not matched to a gene: 2. The CDR3 totals 15 residues. CDR1 and CDR2 from the germline V gene are MNHNY and SVGAGI (reference sequence). Written as DNA, the CDR3 is TGTGCCAGCAGTTACCTAGCGGGGTACACAGATACGCAGTATTTT. As protein: CASSYLAGYTDTQYF.

V gene TRBV30 combines with J gene TRBJ2-2; tentative D call: TRBD2 (6 bases). Germline V CDR1 and CDR2: GTSNPN, SVGIG (reference sequence). This CDR3 spans 14 amino acids. Trimming removed 3 bases at V and 2 bases at J, with 10 bases between. The CDR3 spells CAWSTGLNTGELFF. Here the CDR3 DNA reads TGTGCCTGGAGCACAGGACTAAACACCGGGGAGCTGTTTTTT.

The chain employs TRBV18 and TRBJ2-1; D could derive from TRBD1 or TRBD2 (5 bases each). This CDR3 has 14 amino acids. Per germline, CDR1 KGHSH and CDR2 LQKENI. The ends were cut back, 9 bases at V and 2 bases at J, with 14 bases in the middle. The CDR3 bases are TGTGCCAGTCTTCGGGGCTCAGCCTACAATGAGCAGTTCTTC. Protein sequence: CASLRGSAYNEQFF.

This chain uses TRBV12-5 with TRBJ2-3, with D perhaps matching TRBD2 (6 bases). V lost 4 bases and J 9 bases, leaving 17 bases between the germline ends. Germline loops: CDR1 LGHNT, CDR2 FRNRAP. The CDR3 spans 14 residues. This chain's CDR3 is CASGSGLTGATQYF. CDR3 DNA sequence: TGTGCTAGTGGTTCGGGCCTGACGGGAGCAACGCAGTATTTT. Variable domain in full (rest from reference TRBV12-5 and TRBJ2-3): DARVTQTPRHKVTEMGQEVTMRCQPILGHNTVFWYRQTMMQGLELLAYFRNRAPLDDSGMPKDRFSAEMPDATLATLKIQPSEPRDSAVYFCASGSGLTGATQYFGPGTRLTVL.

V usage is TRBV5-1 and J usage is TRBJ2-2; 9 nucleotides match TRBD1. Trimming took 4 bases from V and 2 from J; bases not matched to a gene: 6. Germline V gives CDR1 SGHRS, CDR2 YFSETQ. CDR3 length: 16 residues. In DNA form, the CDR3 reads TGCGCCAGCAGCCGCACAGGGGGCGCCAACACCGGGGAGCTGTTTTTT. Protein product: CASSRTGGANTGELFF. Supplemented by reference TRBV5-1 and TRBJ2-2, the full variable domain reads KAGVTQTPRYLIKTRGQQVTLSCSPISGHRSVSWYQQTPGQGLQFLFEYFSETQRNKGNFPGRFSGRQFSNSRSEMNVSTLELGDSALYLCASSRTGGANTGELFFGEGSRLTVL.

The chain recombines TRBV10-3 with TRBJ1-1; 9 bases align to TRBD1. The CDR3 runs to 14 residues. Germline V gives CDR1 ENHRY, CDR2 SYGVKD. V lost 0 bases to trimming and J lost 10 bases; unmatched junction nucleotides: 6. CDR3 sequence: CAISESGDRDGAFF. DNA for the CDR3: TGTGCCATCAGTGAGTCTGGGGACAGGGATGGAGCTTTCTTT.